The 11 T cell receptor beta chains listed next were all sequenced from one sample in a study of blood T cell repertoires in COVID-19. The data were produced by immunoSEQ multiplex PCR, yet TCRdb's version contains in-frame clones alone and is incomplete. The sample lists about 300,000 clones, about nine tenths occurring once. The sample was PBMCs or T cells enriched from blood (not recorded which). All receptors derive from a woman between 50 and 59 years old who had been exposed to COVID-19.

The chain joins TRBV10-3 to TRBJ1-1, with TRBD1 identical over 7 bases. The junction had 4 bases not matched to a gene; V was cut back by 4 bases and J by 8 bases. The CDR3 runs 12 residues. Germline assignment: CDR1 ENHRY and CDR2 SYGVKD. For the CDR3, the DNA is TGTGCCATCAGTGGGACAGGATCAGAAGCTTTCTTT. Translation: CAISGTGSEAFF.

This chain uses TRBV13 with TRBJ2-2, with TRBD1 matching over 9 bases. CDR3 length: 16 residues. With 1 base clipped from V and 6 bases from J, the junction kept 6 bases outside the gene matches. Germline CDR1 reads PRHDT; CDR2 reads FYEKMQ (reference sequence). CDR3 in DNA: TGTGCCAGCAGCTTAGTTTGGACAGGGGTTCCCGGGGAGCTGTTTTTT. It is translated as CASSLVWTGVPGELFF.

This CDR3 reads CASSSGTQGRKLFF. CDR3 nucleotides: TGTGCCAGCAGCTCCGGGACTCAGGGACGTAAACTGTTTTTT. The chain employs TRBV7-9 and TRBJ1-4; maybe TRBD1 (5 bases). This CDR3 has 14 residues. V lost 4 bases to trimming and J lost 11 bases, with 17 bases between them. CDR1 and CDR2 from the germline V gene are SEHNR and FQNEAQ (reference sequence).

The sample holds one count of this clone. V is TRBV5-5 and J is TRBJ2-2; 11 bases match TRBD2. Germline V CDR1 and CDR2: SGHKS, YYEKEE (reference sequence). The V gene end was trimmed by 4 bases and the J gene end by 1 base; junction bases not matched to a gene: 3. The CDR3 has 16 amino acids. For the CDR3, the DNA is TGTGCCAGCAGCCCTACTAGCGGGAGGAACACCGGGGAGCTGTTTTTT. This codes for CASSPTSGRNTGELFF.

The CDR3 reads CASSEDNGAYNEQFF. In DNA, the CDR3 is TGTGCCAGCAGCGAAGACAACGGGGCCTACAATGAGCAGTTCTTC. The chain uses TRBV7-2 and TRBJ2-1; perhaps TRBD2 as D (5 bases). V was cut by 5 bases and J by 2 bases, with 13 bases left in between. Germline assignment: CDR1 SGHTA and CDR2 FQGNSA. The CDR3 is made up of 15 amino acids.

J is TRBJ2-1 and V is TRBV5-6; 10 bases agree with TRBD2. V trimming: 4 bases; J trimming: 3 bases; junction bases outside the gene matches: 4. Germline CDR1 and CDR2: SGHDT and YYEEEE. The CDR3 is made up of 15 amino acids. In DNA form, the CDR3 reads TGTGCCAGCAGCCTTCTAGCGGGGGTCTACAATGAGCAGTTCTTC. This gives the protein CASSLLAGVYNEQFF.

The rearrangement uses TRBV10-3 and TRBJ2-7, with 9 bases lining up with TRBD1. Germline values: CDR1 ENHRY, CDR2 SYGVKD. The CDR3 spans 16 residues. After removal of 6 bases from V and 3 bases from J, the junction contained 12 bases not matched to a gene. Here the CDR3 DNA reads TGTGCCATCAGCAGGACCGGGACAGGGATTCTCTACGAGCAGTACTTC. Translated, it gives CAISRTGTGILYEQYF.

The chain couples TRBV9 to TRBJ2-1, with a possible D match to TRBD2 (5 bases). Germline CDR1 reads SGDLS; CDR2 reads YYNGEE. The CDR3 has 15 residues. Deletions cut 2 bases from V and 0 bases from J, with 9 bases between. CDR3 residues: CASSVIGLSYNEQFF. For the CDR3, the DNA is TGTGCCAGCAGCGTTATAGGACTCTCCTACAATGAGCAGTTCTTC.

The V and J genes are TRBV4-1 and TRBJ1-2; weak D call: TRBD1 (6 bases). Trimming shortened V by 2 bases and J by 7 bases, and 17 bases separated the two germline ends. There are 15 residues in the CDR3. CDR1 is MGHRA, CDR2 YSYEKL, per germline. The CDR3 DNA follows: TGCGCCAGCAGCCAATATTTACAGGGAAATTTTGGCTACACCTTC. Translated, it gives CASSQYLQGNFGYTF.

The CDR3 is CASSVSAGGLYEQYF. The DNA of the CDR3 is TGTGCCAGCAGCGTGTCGGCAGGGGGACTCTACGAGCAGTACTTC. This chain uses TRBV9 with TRBJ2-7, with D perhaps matching TRBD1 (7 bases). The CDR3 spans 15 residues. Trimming removed 2 bases from V and 3 bases from J, with 15 bases in between. Germline CDR1 reads SGDLS; CDR2 reads YYNGEE.

The rearrangement links TRBV28 to TRBJ2-1, with 7 bases that match TRBD1. Germline V gene lookup returns CDR1 MDHEN and CDR2 SYDVKM. V lost 5 bases, J lost 10 bases, and 11 bases stayed unmatched. The CDR3 has 14 residues. The CDR3 bases are TGTGCCAGCAGTACCGGGACAGAGTATTTCGAGCAGTTCTTC. Protein product: CASSTGTEYFEQFF.